The 5 T cell receptor beta chains below come from one sample, sequenced in a study of blood T cell repertoires in COVID-19. Using immunoSEQ multiplex PCR, the repertoire was profiled, and TCRdb retains in-frame clones only, with some absent. The sample gives approximately 50,000 clones, about 82% of which show up once; roughly 25% is in the top ten. Source material: peripheral blood. These receptors all stem from a woman of 80 years or more with acute or convalescent COVID-19.

The chain couples TRBV7-8 to TRBJ2-1; 12 bases match TRBD2. This CDR3 is built from 15 residues. V lost 2 bases and J lost 9; bases outside the gene matches: 5. Germline CDR1 reads SGHVS; CDR2 reads FQNEAQ. As DNA, the CDR3 is TGTGCCAGCAGCTTACTAGCGGGAGGGGTGGGTGAGCAGTTCTTC. Translation gives CASSLLAGGVGEQFF.

The CDR3 spells CASSAAGAYNEQFF. The CDR3 region has the DNA TGTGCCAGCAGTGCAGCGGGCGCCTACAATGAGCAGTTCTTC. The chain has TRBV6-1 and TRBJ2-1; tentative D call: TRBD2 (6 bases). Trimming pared 4 bases from V and 2 bases from J, leaving 9 bases between. CDR1 and CDR2 (germline): MNHNS, SASEGT. This CDR3 is 14 amino acids long.

The chain has TRBV11-3 and TRBJ2-1; 8 bases are a match to TRBD1. There are 14 residues in the CDR3. V lost 5 bases and J lost 6; bases outside the gene matches: 6. The germline V gene has CDR1 SGHNT and CDR2 YENEEA. The DNA of the CDR3 is TGTGCCAGCAGCGCGGGACAGGTCGGCAATGAGCAGTTCTTC. This translates into CASSAGQVGNEQFF.

The chain links TRBV6-5 to TRBJ1-6; 7 bases are shared with TRBD1. There are 12 residues in the CDR3. V lost 8 bases, J lost 11 bases, and 6 bases stayed unmatched. Germline V gene lookup returns CDR1 MNHEY and CDR2 SVGAGI. CDR3 nucleotide sequence: TGTGCCAGCTTCGGACAGGCTGCACCCCTCCACTTT. It encodes CASFGQAAPLHF.

The chain combines TRBV6-5 with TRBJ1-5, with a possible D match to TRBD1 (5 bases). Trimming removed 7 bases at V and 0 bases at J, with 7 bases between. From germline, CDR1 is MNHEY and CDR2 SVGAGI. The CDR3 has 13 amino acids. The CDR3: CASKDNSNQPQHF. The DNA for the CDR3 is TGTGCCAGCAAGGACAATAGCAATCAGCCCCAGCATTTT.